The 27 T cell receptor beta chains given below trace back to one sample, sequenced in a study of cytomegalovirus exposure and HLA in healthy donors. The PCR ran on 60 Vbeta and 13 Jbeta primers. The table came from immunoSEQ multiplex PCR; TCRdb's copy has only in-frame clones and leaves some out. Found here are tens of thousands of clones, less than 75% of them singletons; the top ten hold roughly 7.6%. The sequenced sample was PBMCs. The receptor set was obtained from a man in his forties or fifties in good health and CMV-seropositive.

V gene TRBV6-6 combines with J gene TRBJ1-2; the D gene is possibly TRBD1 (6 bases). V lost 4 bases and J lost 8, with 20 bases in between. This CDR3 is 15 amino acids long. Germline CDR1 is MNHNY and CDR2 is SVGAGI (reference sequence). Here the CDR3 DNA reads TGTGCCAGCAGTTCGACAACAGGGAGTGCGGACGGCTACACCTTC. It yields the protein CASSSTTGSADGYTF.

This chain uses TRBV5-1 with TRBJ2-2; D ambiguous. There are 14 residues in the CDR3. Deletions cut 4 bases from V and 2 bases from J, with 9 bases between. Germline loops: CDR1 SGHRS, CDR2 YFSETQ. The CDR3 nucleotides are TGCGCCAGCAGCCCCCCCTCCAACACCGGGGAGCTGTTTTTT. It translates to CASSPPSNTGELFF.

The chain recombines TRBV6-5 with TRBJ1-1; D call uncertain. The CDR3 covers 14 residues. Germline V gene sequence: CDR1 MNHEY, CDR2 SVGAGI. Trimming left V 5 bases short and J 3 bases short, with 13 bases between. CDR3 sequence: CASSADFKDTEAFF. CDR3 coding DNA: TGTGCCAGCAGTGCGGACTTTAAGGACACTGAAGCTTTCTTT.

The V and J genes are TRBV15 and TRBJ1-1; unclear D gene. From germline, CDR1 is LNHNV and CDR2 YYDKDF (reference sequence). V gave up 7 bases and J gave up 7 bases, with 13 bases separating them. This CDR3 has 12 amino acids. CDR3 protein: CATTEDFNEAFF. As DNA, the CDR3 is TGTGCCACCACCGAGGATTTCAATGAAGCTTTCTTT.

This clone was seen more than once but under ten times. This chain links TRBV15 with TRBJ2-3, with TRBD2 matching over 9 bases. The V gene's germline CDR1 is LNHNV and CDR2 YYDKDF (reference sequence). Trimming at V came to 3 bases and at J to 3 bases, leaving 7 bases not matched to a gene. The CDR3 covers 16 residues. The DNA for the CDR3 is TGTGCCACCAGCAGTGACCGGGGACTAGCAACAGATACGCAGTATTTT. It yields the protein CATSSDRGLATDTQYF.

The CDR3 spells CASSHGTSGGAYQETQYF. CDR3 bases: TGTGCCAGCAGCCACGGGACTAGCGGGGGGGCGTACCAAGAGACCCAGTACTTC. The chain uses TRBV4-2 and TRBJ2-5, with 16 nucleotides matching TRBD2. The CDR3 runs to 18 residues. J lost 0 bases, V lost 3 bases, and 4 bases had no gene match. The germline CDR1 and CDR2 sequences are LGHNA and YNFKEQ.

The chain carries TRBV4-3 and TRBJ1-1; possibly TRBD1 for D (6 bases). Trimming shortened V by 4 bases and J by 1 base, and 7 bases separated the two germline ends. The CDR3 is made up of 13 amino acids. Germline CDR1 reads LGHNA; CDR2 reads YSLEER. As DNA, the CDR3 is TGCGCCAGCAGCCTACAGGGGAACACTGAAGCTTTCTTT. Protein sequence: CASSLQGNTEAFF.

This clone was seen more than once but under ten times. The chain uses TRBV5-4 and TRBJ1-1; D ambiguous. Trimming took off 0 bases at V and 7 bases at J, with 13 bases between the two ends. The CDR3 has 14 amino acids. Germline CDR1 reads SGHNT; CDR2 reads YYREEE (reference sequence). The CDR3 protein is CASSLVVGVGEAFF. As DNA, the CDR3 is TGTGCCAGCAGCTTGGTCGTCGGGGTTGGTGAAGCTTTCTTT.

The gene calls are TRBV5-1 and TRBJ1-6; no clear D. This CDR3 comprises 18 residues. V shed 0 bases and J shed 4 bases, with 17 bases lying between them. Germline V gene lookup returns CDR1 SGHRS and CDR2 YFSETQ. CDR3 bases: TGCGCCAGCAGCTTGGCCGAAGATGGCAGGCCTTATAATTCACCCCTCCACTTT. Translation: CASSLAEDGRPYNSPLHF. Complete variable domain (other parts from reference TRBV5-1 and TRBJ1-6): KAGVTQTPRYLIKTRGQQVTLSCSPISGHRSVSWYQQTPGQGLQFLFEYFSETQRNKGNFPGRFSGRQFSNSRSEMNVSTLELGDSALYLCASSLAEDGRPYNSPLHFGNGTRLTVT.

CDR3 in amino acids: CASSPTSGSSYEQYF. CDR3 bases: TGTGCCAGCAGCCCGACTAGCGGGAGCTCCTACGAGCAGTACTTC. V gene TRBV7-2 combines with J gene TRBJ2-7, with TRBD2 matching 12 bases. The CDR3 contains 15 residues. The ends lost 5 bases at V and 0 bases at J; junction bases unmatched: 2. The germline V gene has CDR1 SGHTA and CDR2 FQGNSA.

The chain joins TRBV4-1 to TRBJ1-1; D is ambiguous. The germline V gene encodes CDR1 MGHRA and CDR2 YSYEKL. Between the trimmed V and J ends, which lost 0 bases and 1 base, there was a span of 6 bases. The CDR3 consists of 14 residues. CDR3 bases: TGCGCCAGCAGCCAAGATACGGGGAACACTGAAGCTTTCTTT. Its translation is CASSQDTGNTEAFF.

This chain links TRBV6-6 with TRBJ2-5, with D unclear. Trimming took off 0 bases at V and 2 bases at J, with 7 bases between the two ends. Germline CDR1 is MNHNY and CDR2 is SVGAGI (reference sequence). This CDR3 comprises 14 residues. The CDR3 DNA follows: TGTGCCAGCAGTTACTCGGGCACACAAGAGACCCAGTACTTC. Translation gives CASSYSGTQETQYF.

This clone was seen a single time. The chain links TRBV5-4 to TRBJ1-2, with 7 bases fitting TRBD1. Germline CDR1 reads SGHNT; CDR2 reads YYREEE (reference sequence). The CDR3 is 14 amino acids. The trim removed 4 bases at V and 3 bases at J, leaving 6 bases unmatched. The CDR3, as DNA: TGTGCCAGCAGCCGAACAGGGGTTGACTATGGCTACACCTTC. Amino acids: CASSRTGVDYGYTF.

This sequence joins TRBV10-1 and TRBJ1-1; 7 bases map to TRBD1. Germline V gene data show CDR1 as WNHNN and CDR2 as SYGVQD (reference sequence). V dropped 2 bases and J dropped 3; count of bases not matched to a gene: 15. This CDR3 has 18 residues. CDR3: CASSEPTAPDRTDTEAFF. The CDR3 region has the DNA TGCGCCAGCAGTGAGCCCACGGCCCCGGACAGGACGGACACTGAAGCTTTCTTT.

This clone appeared once. The chain joins TRBV5-4 to TRBJ1-3; 12 nucleotides agree with TRBD1. CDR1 and CDR2 from the germline V gene are SGHNT and YYREEE (reference sequence). CDR3 size: 16 residues. The trim removed 4 bases at V and 2 bases at J, leaving 4 bases unmatched. CDR3: CASSTGQGAPGNTIYF. CDR3 coding DNA: TGTGCCAGCAGCACGGGACAGGGGGCGCCTGGAAACACCATATATTTT.

There are a few counts of this clone. The V and J genes are TRBV18 and TRBJ2-7; 8 positions match TRBD1. Germline V lookup: CDR1 KGHSH, CDR2 LQKENI. The CDR3 contains 17 residues. Losses at the gene ends were 3 bases for V and 3 bases for J; bases not matched to a gene: 13. CDR3 residues: CASSPPIGTGNFYEQYF. CDR3 nucleotides: TGTGCCAGCTCACCGCCGATAGGGACAGGAAACTTCTACGAGCAGTACTTC.

The J gene is TRBJ2-3, the V gene TRBV4-2; 7 nucleotides align to TRBD2. There are 16 residues in the CDR3. V lost 0 bases and J lost 0; bases outside the gene matches: 3. The germline CDR1 and CDR2 sequences are LGHNA and YNFKEQ. CDR3 DNA sequence: TGTGCCAGCAGCCAAGAGGGGGGGGTTAGCACAGATACGCAGTATTTT. Residues: CASSQEGGVSTDTQYF.

This chain links TRBV5-1 with TRBJ2-7; D might be TRBD2 (5 bases). This CDR3 contains 13 residues. Germline CDR1 is SGHRS and CDR2 is YFSETQ. The V gene lost 5 bases and the J gene lost 1 base, with 10 bases spanning the gap. This CDR3 is CASSFGLSYEQYF. The CDR3 DNA sequence: TGCGCCAGCAGTTTCGGACTTTCCTACGAGCAGTACTTC.

The chain is built from TRBV5-1 and TRBJ2-2; 8 bases agree with TRBD2. The CDR3 length is 16 residues. The ends lost 0 bases at V and 6 bases at J; junction bases unmatched: 7. Germline V gene lookup returns CDR1 SGHRS and CDR2 YFSETQ. CDR3: CASSLGLATPPGELFF. CDR3 DNA: TGCGCCAGCAGCTTGGGACTAGCGACCCCCCCCGGGGAGCTGTTTTTT.

The chain is built from TRBV28 and TRBJ1-5; 12 positions match TRBD1. Trimming cost V 5 bases and J 5 bases; bases outside gene matches: 7. Germline V gene sequence: CDR1 MDHEN, CDR2 SYDVKM. This CDR3 comprises 16 residues. The CDR3 nucleotides are TGTGCCAGCAGTGTAGCCGGGACAGGGGGCGATCAGCCCCAGCATTTT. Translation: CASSVAGTGGDQPQHF.

The CDR3 sequence: CASSPYRGLYNEQFF. The CDR3 DNA reads as TGTGCCAGCAGCCCCTACAGGGGGCTATACAATGAGCAGTTCTTC. The chain joins TRBV11-2 to TRBJ2-1; 9 bases fit TRBD1. From germline, CDR1 is SGHAT and CDR2 FQNNGV. The CDR3 has 15 amino acids. Germline trimming cut 5 bases from V and 4 bases from J; bases unmatched to any gene: 6. The full variable domain, rest sourced from reference TRBV11-2 and TRBJ2-1, is EAGVAQSPRYKIIEKRQSVAFWCNPISGHATLYWYQQILGQGPKLLIQFQNNGVVDDSQLPKDRFSAERLKGVDSTLKIQPAKLEDSAVYLCASSPYRGLYNEQFFGPGTRLTVL.

V is TRBV4-2 and J is TRBJ1-1, with D tentatively TRBD1 (6 bases). Germline V gene lookup returns CDR1 LGHNA and CDR2 YNFKEQ. The CDR3 consists of 15 residues. V dropped 4 bases and J dropped 4 bases, with 16 bases sitting between them. This CDR3 reads CASSPRGGIGTEAFF. CDR3 sequence (DNA): TGTGCCAGCAGCCCCCGGGGGGGCATCGGCACTGAAGCTTTCTTT.

The gene calls are TRBV2 and TRBJ2-7; TRBD1 agrees at 7 bases. Trimming took 6 bases from V and 0 from J; bases not matched to a gene: 5. Germline V gives CDR1 SNHLY, CDR2 FYNNEI. This CDR3 is built from 14 residues. For the CDR3, the DNA is TGTGCCAGCAGCCAAACAGGGGTCTCCTACGAGCAGTACTTC. Its translation: CASSQTGVSYEQYF.

The chain couples TRBV2 to TRBJ2-2; 8 nucleotides match TRBD1. The V segment lost 5 bases and the J segment 7 bases; nucleotides outside the gene matches: 9. The CDR3 sequence is 15 residues long. The germline V gene has CDR1 SNHLY and CDR2 FYNNEI. The CDR3 loop reads CASSPRAGGGGELFF. The CDR3 coding sequence is TGTGCCAGCAGTCCCCGGGCAGGGGGCGGCGGGGAGCTGTTTTTT.

This clone was observed a single time. This sequence joins TRBV7-2 and TRBJ1-2, with 7 nucleotides matching TRBD1. V lost 1 base to trimming and J lost 8 bases; unmatched junction nucleotides: 7. Germline V gene sequence: CDR1 SGHTA, CDR2 FQGNSA. CDR3 length: 14 amino acids. CDR3: CASSLVEGAQGYTF. CDR3 in DNA: TGTGCCAGCAGCTTAGTGGAGGGGGCGCAAGGCTACACCTTC.

Worth noting for this clone: At one of its ends the junction is not consistent with the germline gene, which may arise from a read error. The chain employs TRBV7-7 and TRBJ2-1; 7 bases match TRBD2. The CDR3 is 16 amino acids. Germline CDR1 and CDR2: SSHAT and FNYEAQ (reference sequence). The CDR3 nucleotides are TGTGCTAGCAGCTTAATCGGCGGGAGCTCCTACAATGAGCAGTTCTTC. Translating it yields CASSLIGGSSYNEQFF.

The chain is built from TRBV30 and TRBJ2-2; 9 bases agree with TRBD1. The V gene's germline CDR1 is GTSNPN and CDR2 SVGIG (reference sequence). V lost 4 bases to trimming and J lost 7 bases; unmatched junction nucleotides: 13. CDR3 length: 16 amino acids. The CDR3 sequence is CAWTSGSGQGHGELFF. The CDR3 nucleotides are TGTGCCTGGACCTCCGGGTCGGGACAGGGTCACGGGGAGCTGTTTTTT.